This TCR beta chain stems from a study of shared clonotypes between healthy human individuals. The naive CD8 subset, CD45RO-negative cells positively selected for CCR7, excluded terminally differentiated effector memory CD45RA+ cells. A word on this clone: The antigen remains undetermined.

Unmatched junction bases numbered 3, after V lost 2 bases and J lost 3 bases. Germline V CDR1 and CDR2: MDHEN, SYDVKM. The CDR3 has 15 amino acids. General observations from the study: Depth of sequencing was expected to influence donor clonotype sharing.

Assay used: immunoSEQ multiplex PCR; TCRdb lists only in-frame clones, some missing. The sample includes 550,000 to 750,000 clones, 92% of them seen just once. The gene calls are TRBV28 and TRBJ1-1; 10 bases line up with TRBD1. This sequence originates from a man in his thirties or forties in good health. Sequenced material: naive CD8+ T cells sorted from blood. The CDR3 nucleotides are TGTGCCAGCAGTTTAGCGGGGACAGGGGACACTGAAGCTTTCTTT. Amino acids: CASSLAGTGDTEAFF.